This TCR beta chain was profiled in a study of immune heterogeneity within non-small cell lung tumors. Study context: Classification of the tumors gave a handful of squamous cell carcinomas, approximately 10 non-squamous carcinomas and 1 not otherwise specified. Findings and caveats of the study: Recurring identical dominant CDR3 beta clonotypes were observed across tumor sites within a patient, together with site-unique high-frequency clones. Some T-cell receptor beta clonotypes occurred at high frequency. These high-frequency clonotypes were largely distinct between individual patients.

Trimming removed 0 bases from V and 4 bases from J, with 10 bases in between. CDR1 and CDR2 (germline): MNHGY, SAAAGT. The CDR3 has 15 residues. Template material for each sample was 550 to 750 ng of bulk tumor genomic DNA. Biopsies that were spaced far apart were taken, several per primary tumor, during surgery. Samples came from untreated patients having curative surgery for newly diagnosed non-small cell lung cancer. Sample donors consisted of newly diagnosed non-small cell lung cancer patients who were undergoing surgery with curative intent. This clonotype turned up a few times. What it binds is unknown. The TCR beta CDR3 region was amplified by multiplex PCR employing 32 V and 13 J primers. TCRdb reanalysed the multiplex PCR reads using MiXCR and keeps one entry per CDR3 protein. The data contain just over 3,500 distinct CDR3 sequences, 27% of them singletons.

The TCR comes from a man between 60 and 70 years old with non-small cell lung cancer. The sequenced sample consisted of lung tumor tissue. The chain links TRBV6-8 to TRBJ1-5; the D gene is possibly TRBD1 (5 bases). The CDR3 is CASSYSRQGNQPQHF. The CDR3 nucleotides read TGTGCCAGCAGTTACTCGCGGCAGGGAAATCAGCCCCAGCATTTT.